Listed below are T cell receptor beta chains from one sample, sequenced in a study of T cell responses to AZD1222 COVID-19 vaccine. The method was immunoSEQ multiplex PCR; TCRdb's version includes in-frame clones alone and lacks a portion of them. The repertoire holds some 200,000 clones, with 70% to 90% as singletons. The sample was peripheral blood, taken 28 days after the second AZD1222 dose. These receptor sequences come from an adult who received the AZD1222 COVID-19 vaccine. The CDR3 runs from the conserved cysteine through the conserved F or W. The D gene is left open where the match is weak. Size is omitted from some rows. Given values are once, few, many or a class for expanded clones.

size	length	D	V	J	CDR3	DNA
NA	12	NA	TRBV27	TRBJ1-2	CARGGTDYGYTF	TGTGCCAGAGGGGGGACGGACTATGGCTACACCTTC
NA	13	NA	TRBV24-1	TRBJ1-4	CATSDPGLEKLFF	TGTGCCACCAGTGACCCAGGGCTGGAAAAACTGTTTTTT
once	12	TRBD2	TRBV29-1	TRBJ2-7	CSVLAGPYEQYF	TGCAGCGTATTAGCGGGACCCTACGAGCAGTACTTC
NA	15	TRBD1	TRBV5-4	TRBJ2-1	CASSLQGGGNNEQFF	TGTGCCAGCAGTCTACAGGGGGGTGGGAACAATGAGCAGTTCTTC
NA	15	NA	TRBV6-5	TRBJ1-3	CAGHFAGASGNTIYF	TGTGCCGGCCACTTCGCGGGCGCTTCTGGAAACACCATATATTTT
NA	13	NA	TRBV19	TRBJ1-3	CASSRTSGNTIYF	TGTGCCAGTAGCCGGACTTCTGGAAACACCATATATTTT
NA	14	NA	TRBV7-2	TRBJ2-1	CASSLSSVDNEQFF	TGTGCCAGCAGCTTATCCAGCGTCGACAATGAGCAGTTCTTC
once	16	TRBD1	TRBV5-1	TRBJ2-6	CASSSTGGTGANVLTF	TGCGCCAGCAGCAGCACAGGGGGGACCGGGGCCAACGTCCTGACTTTC
NA	14	NA	TRBV3-1/TRBV3-2	TRBJ2-7	CASSQVGRPYEQYF	TGTGCCAGCAGCCAAGTCGGACGACCCTACGAGCAGTACTTC
NA	13	NA	TRBV6-4	TRBJ1-1	CASSDSGSTEAFF	TGTGCCAGCAGTGACTCGGGTAGCACTGAAGCTTTCTTT
NA	13	NA	TRBV18	TRBJ2-1	CASWENAEAEQFF	TGTGCCAGCTGGGAGAATGCCGAAGCTGAGCAGTTCTTC
few	14	NA	TRBV7-9	TRBJ1-3	CASSLEGYGNTIYF	TGTGCCAGCAGCTTAGAGGGTTATGGAAACACCATATATTTT
NA	15	TRBD1	TRBV7-3	TRBJ2-7	CASSAQRDRDHEQYF	TGTGCCAGCAGCGCCCAGCGGGACAGGGATCACGAGCAGTACTTC
NA	14	TRBD1	TRBV10-3	TRBJ2-3	CAISRQGYTDTQYF	TGTGCCATCAGTAGACAGGGTTACACAGATACGCAGTATTTT
NA	11	NA	TRBV28	TRBJ2-7	CASELAGEQYF	TGTGCCAGCGAACTGGCCGGCGAGCAGTACTTC
once	13	NA	TRBV5-1	TRBJ2-2	CASGVGNTGELFF	TGCGCCAGCGGGGTGGGGAACACCGGGGAGCTGTTTTTT
NA	16	TRBD1	TRBV7-9	TRBJ2-5	CASSLVGTGGRETQYF	TGTGCCAGCAGCTTAGTCGGGACAGGGGGTCGGGAGACCCAGTACTTC
NA	15	TRBD2	TRBV28	TRBJ2-7	CANSPLAGDSYEQYF	TGTGCCAACAGTCCACTAGCGGGAGACTCCTACGAGCAGTACTTC